This T cell receptor (beta chain) was identified in a study of cytomegalovirus exposure and HLA in healthy donors. Whole-study findings and limits: It was only CMV serostatus that was available as immune exposure information. Despite most TCR sequences being rare, some public TCRs occurred in many donors. What a later analysis showed was that several of the most significant clusters appeared linked to common viral pathogens.

A remark on this clone: The antigen remains unidentified.

The PCR employed 60 Vbeta primers together with 13 Jbeta primers. Original processing methods: As a later analysis found, there were 70 million to 90 million unique TCR beta chains, of which 8.5 million to 13 million were shared. This table comes from immunoSEQ multiplex PCR, and its TCRdb copy is limited to in-frame clones, with some not included. Clonal size and the V and J genes are those of that table, whereas D and trimming came from the DNA. The sample includes fewer than 150,000 clones, around 80% of them seen just once. The germline V gene encodes CDR1 MNHEY and CDR2 SVGAGI. Unmatched junction bases numbered 3, after V lost 2 bases and J lost 5 bases. The CDR3 has 14 amino acids.

The sequencing sample was made of PBMCs. The clonotype was recovered from a male donor in good health and CMV-seronegative. The chain joins TRBV6-5 to TRBJ2-7; 10 bases are shared with TRBD1. CDR3 sequence reads: CASSYPTGGNEQYF. The DNA for the CDR3 is TGTGCCAGCAGTTACCCGACAGGGGGCAACGAGCAGTACTTC.